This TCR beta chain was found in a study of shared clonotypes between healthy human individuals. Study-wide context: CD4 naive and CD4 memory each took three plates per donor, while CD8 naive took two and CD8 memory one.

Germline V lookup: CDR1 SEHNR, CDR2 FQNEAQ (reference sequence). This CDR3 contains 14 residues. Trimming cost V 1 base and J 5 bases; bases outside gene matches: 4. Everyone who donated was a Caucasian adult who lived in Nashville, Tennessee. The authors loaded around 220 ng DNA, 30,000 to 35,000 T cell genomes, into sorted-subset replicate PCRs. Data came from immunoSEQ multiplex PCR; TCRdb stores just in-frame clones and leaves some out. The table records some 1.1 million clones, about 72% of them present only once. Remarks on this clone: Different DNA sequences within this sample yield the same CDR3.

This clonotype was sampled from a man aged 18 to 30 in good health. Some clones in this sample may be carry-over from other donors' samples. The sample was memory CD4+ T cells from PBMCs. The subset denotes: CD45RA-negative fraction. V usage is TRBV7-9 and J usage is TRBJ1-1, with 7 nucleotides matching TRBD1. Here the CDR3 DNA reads TGTGCCAGCAGCTTAGAAGGCAGGGGGACTGAAGCTTTCTTT. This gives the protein CASSLEGRGTEAFF.